This T cell receptor beta chain was sequenced during a study of T cells in Graves' hyperthyroidism and ophthalmopathy. Study-level findings and limits: Most thyroid clonotypes with frequency above 0.001 were detected in blood.

In germline, CDR1 is DFQATT, CDR2 SNEGSKA (reference sequence). Unmatched junction bases numbered 3, after V lost 5 bases and J lost 7 bases. The CDR3 length is 13 residues. This clonotype appeared many times. Its antigen is not known. What was amplified from RNA transcripts were TCR beta CDR3 regions. First-round RT-PCR targeting the TCR CDR3 was performed with the HTBI primer set. A single record per CDR3 protein comes from TCRdb applying MiXCR to the multiplex PCR reads. The data show some 550,000 distinct CDR3 sequences, 16% seen once. The chain recombines TRBV20-1 with TRBJ1-6, with TRBD1 matching 9 bases. The sample consisted of blood. The TCR was taken from a woman in her 40s with Graves' ophthalmopathy. CDR3: CSAPGQGNSPLHF. The DNA for the CDR3 is TGCAGTGCTCCCGGACAGGGGAATTCACCCCTCCACTTT.